This entry lists 25 T cell receptor beta chains sequenced from one sample in a study of human CD8 memory T cell subsets. Production of TCR beta libraries used UMI-labeled 5' RACE as the method. Using the 5' RACE reads, TCRdb records one entry per CDR3 protein without DNA. The sample totals 3,000 to 4,500 distinct CDR3 sequences. The sample was CD8+ effector memory T cells (TEM) sorted from PBMCs. Noted subset: effector memory CD8 T cells, CCR7- CD45RO+ CD95+. Receptors were obtained from a human donor in good health.

The CDR3 sequence is CASSDPRQGSINNEQFF. The V gene is TRBV12-3 or TRBV12-4, the J gene TRBJ2-1; TCRdb outputs TRBD1, but without DNA this stays unchecked. CDR3 length: 17 residues.

J is TRBJ1-4 and V is TRBV5-4. The germline gives CDR1 SGHNT, CDR2 YYREEE (reference sequence). The CDR3 sequence is 15 residues long. CDR3 in amino acids: CASSKGEGANEKLFF.

Frequency places this clonotype as medium-sized. The V gene is TRBV28, the J gene TRBJ1-3. The length of the CDR3 is 12 residues. The germline CDR1 and CDR2 sequences are MDHEN and SYDVKM. The CDR3 protein is CASSEEGNTIYF.

The CDR3 here is CASTPLGNAEAFF. The V and J genes are TRBV7-9 and TRBJ1-1; no DNA is available, so the TRBD1 call from TCRdb remains unchecked. The CDR3 spans 13 residues. The germline CDR1 and CDR2 sequences are SEHNR and FQNEAQ (reference sequence).

The chain uses TRBV15 and TRBJ1-4; TCRdb outputs TRBD1, but without DNA this stays unchecked. The germline V gene has CDR1 LNHNV and CDR2 YYDKDF (reference sequence). CDR3 length: 13 residues. The CDR3 protein is CATGGQGNEKLFF.

The chain is built from TRBV20-1 and TRBJ2-1. The V gene's germline CDR1 is DFQATT and CDR2 SNEGSKA (reference sequence). This CDR3 has 14 amino acids. The chain's CDR3 is CSATWLSSYNEQFF.

This chain joins TRBV27 and TRBJ1-2; checking the TCRdb D call of TRBD1 is not possible without DNA. Germline-derived CDR1 and CDR2 are MNHEY and SMNVEV (reference sequence). The CDR3 is 13 residues long. This CDR3 reads CASSPLGLYGYTF.

This chain joins TRBV14 and TRBJ2-1; TCRdb indicates TRBD2, and absent DNA this call remains unverified. CDR1 and CDR2 (germline): SGHDN, FVKESK. The CDR3 is 15 amino acids. The CDR3: CASSWGTSGRDEQFF. Full variable domain (remainder filled in from reference TRBV14 and TRBJ2-1): EAGVTQFPSHSVIEKGQTVTLRCDPISGHDNLYWYRRVMGKEIKFLLHFVKESKQDESGMPNNRFLAERTGGTYSTLKVQPAELEDSGVYFCASSWGTSGRDEQFFGPGTRLTVL.

This clonotype shows up as medium-sized by frequency. The rearrangement links TRBV4-2 to TRBJ2-3; TCRdb gives TRBD2 as the D gene, but with no DNA this cannot be confirmed. Germline loops: CDR1 LGHNA, CDR2 YNFKEQ. The CDR3 runs to 17 residues. CDR3 protein: CASSQEYSGNPADTQYF.

Considering frequency, this clonotype is large. The gene calls are TRBV2 and TRBJ2-1; TCRdb proposes TRBD1, but this gene call is untestable without DNA. This CDR3 comprises 16 residues. Germline lookup yields CDR1 SNHLY and CDR2 FYNNEI. The CDR3 region is CASSEATRGVDNEQFF.

The rearrangement joins TRBV6-1 to TRBJ2-7. Per the germline V gene, CDR1 is MNHNS and CDR2 is SASEGT. The CDR3 spans 14 residues. The CDR3 is CASSKGQEFYEQYF.

By frequency, this clonotype registers medium-sized. The rearrangement joins TRBV29-1 to TRBJ2-5. CDR1 and CDR2 (germline): SQVTM, ANQGSEA. This CDR3 is built from 12 residues. CDR3 sequence: CSVRHGELVTYF.

According to its frequency, this clonotype is medium-sized. The chain combines TRBV3-1 with TRBJ2-3; there is no DNA to check the TCRdb D call of TRBD1. The CDR3 runs 18 residues. Germline V gene data show CDR1 as LGHDT and CDR2 as YNNKEL (reference sequence). CDR3 sequence reads: CASSQFWAGTGSTDTQYF.

The rearrangement links TRBV5-1 to TRBJ1-2; TCRdb designates TRBD1, a call that cannot be tested without DNA. CDR1 SGHRS and CDR2 YFSETQ come from the germline V gene. This CDR3 comprises 14 residues. CDR3 sequence: CASSQTGGDYGYTF.

Its frequency marks this clonotype as medium-sized (0.01 to 0.1%). The rearrangement links TRBV2 to TRBJ2-2; checking the TCRdb D call of TRBD1 is not possible without DNA. This CDR3 region has 15 residues. The germline V gene encodes CDR1 SNHLY and CDR2 FYNNEI. CDR3 region: CASSPGQVSPGELFF.

The rearrangement uses TRBV5-6 and TRBJ2-7; as DNA is missing, the TRBD1 call by TCRdb cannot be tested. Germline loops: CDR1 SGHDT, CDR2 YYEEEE. CDR3 length equals 14 residues. The CDR3 here is CASSLTGYSYEQYF.

Here the CDR3 reads CASKLSGREQNIQYF. This sequence joins TRBV5-1 and TRBJ2-4; TCRdb calls TRBD2, which cannot be checked without DNA. The CDR3 extends over 15 amino acids. Germline values: CDR1 SGHRS, CDR2 YFSETQ.

The V and J genes are TRBV20-1 and TRBJ2-7; TCRdb calls TRBD2, which cannot be checked without DNA. The CDR3 sequence is 17 residues long. Germline CDR1 DFQATT, CDR2 SNEGSKA (reference sequence). The CDR3 loop reads CSANSGTSERLSYEQYF.

The V gene is TRBV4-2, the J gene TRBJ2-1; TCRdb's assignment of TRBD2 cannot be checked, as there is no DNA. Looked up from germline, CDR1 is LGHNA and CDR2 is YNFKEQ. The CDR3 has 17 amino acids. The CDR3 is CASSQDQTGGTYNEQFF.

The chain carries TRBV11-1 and TRBJ2-3; TCRdb's D call of TRBD1 is untestable without DNA. This CDR3 is 14 amino acids long. Germline loops: CDR1 SGHAT, CDR2 FQDESV (reference sequence). This CDR3 reads CASSPGSETDTQYF.

The chain recombines TRBV2 with TRBJ2-7; as DNA is missing, the TRBD1 call by TCRdb cannot be tested. This CDR3 has 15 amino acids. The germline CDR1 and CDR2 sequences are SNHLY and FYNNEI. This CDR3 is CASRVEGDRAYEQYF.

J is TRBJ2-7 and V is TRBV15; TCRdb indicates TRBD1, and absent DNA this call remains unverified. From germline, CDR1 is LNHNV and CDR2 YYDKDF (reference sequence). CDR3 length equals 13 residues. The CDR3 sequence: CATSSGMNYEQYF.

The chain joins TRBV9 to TRBJ2-3; the TCRdb call, TRBD2, lacks DNA for checking. Germline loops: CDR1 SGDLS, CDR2 YYNGEE. The CDR3 consists of 14 residues. CDR3 loop: CASSEGLAGDTQYF.

This clonotype ranks as large in terms of frequency. The gene calls are TRBV6-6 and TRBJ2-1; lacking DNA, the TRBD1 call made by TCRdb goes unchecked. Germline lookup yields CDR1 MNHNY and CDR2 SVGAGI (reference sequence). This CDR3 is 14 amino acids long. The CDR3 spells CASTGTGGLDEQFF.

J is TRBJ2-3 and V is TRBV5-1. CDR1 is SGHRS and CDR2 is YFSETQ in the germline V gene. The CDR3 is 14 residues long. The CDR3 spells CASSMDGSTDTQYF. Full variable domain (remainder filled in from reference TRBV5-1 and TRBJ2-3): KAGVTQTPRYLIKTRGQQVTLSCSPISGHRSVSWYQQTPGQGLQFLFEYFSETQRNKGNFPGRFSGRQFSNSRSEMNVSTLELGDSALYLCASSMDGSTDTQYFGPGTRLTVL.